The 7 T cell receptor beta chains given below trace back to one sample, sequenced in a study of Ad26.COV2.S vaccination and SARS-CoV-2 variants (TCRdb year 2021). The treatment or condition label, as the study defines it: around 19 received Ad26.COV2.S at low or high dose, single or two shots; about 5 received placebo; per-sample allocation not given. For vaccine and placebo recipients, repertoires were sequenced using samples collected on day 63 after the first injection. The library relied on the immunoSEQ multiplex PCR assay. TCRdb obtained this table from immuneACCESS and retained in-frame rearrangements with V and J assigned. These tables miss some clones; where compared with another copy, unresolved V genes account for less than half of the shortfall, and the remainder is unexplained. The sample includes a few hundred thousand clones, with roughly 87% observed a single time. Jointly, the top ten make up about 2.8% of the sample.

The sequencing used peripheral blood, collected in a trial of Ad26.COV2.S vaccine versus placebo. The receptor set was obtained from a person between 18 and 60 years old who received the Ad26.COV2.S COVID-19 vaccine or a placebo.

The CDR3: CASIPYRDNEKLFF. The CDR3 DNA sequence: TGTGCCAGCATTCCGTACAGAGATAATGAAAAACTGTTTTTT. V and J are TRBV2 and TRBJ1-4; unclear D gene. Between the trimmed V and J ends, which lost 7 bases and 4 bases, there was a span of 13 bases. The germline gives CDR1 SNHLY, CDR2 FYNNEI. The CDR3 extends over 14 amino acids.

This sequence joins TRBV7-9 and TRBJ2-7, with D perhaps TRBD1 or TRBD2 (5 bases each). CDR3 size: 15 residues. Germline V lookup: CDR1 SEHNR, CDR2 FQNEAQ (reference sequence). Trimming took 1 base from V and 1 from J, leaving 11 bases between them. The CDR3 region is CASSLEGRGSYEQYF. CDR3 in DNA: TGTGCCAGCAGCTTAGAGGGGAGAGGGTCCTACGAGCAGTACTTC.

This CDR3 reads CASSVAPGGQGEKLFF. CDR3 in DNA: TGTGCCAGCAGCGTAGCTCCTGGGGGGCAGGGTGAAAAACTGTTTTTT. V and J are TRBV9 and TRBJ1-4; tentative D call: TRBD1 (6 bases). The V end was cut by 0 bases, the J end by 7 bases, with 16 bases between. The CDR3 sequence is 16 residues long. In germline, CDR1 is SGDLS, CDR2 YYNGEE.

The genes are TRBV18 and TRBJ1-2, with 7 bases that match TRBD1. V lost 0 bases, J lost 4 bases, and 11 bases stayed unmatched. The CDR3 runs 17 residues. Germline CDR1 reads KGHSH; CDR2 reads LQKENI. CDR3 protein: CASSPPSPGGASYGYTF. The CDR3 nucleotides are TGTGCCAGCTCACCACCAAGCCCAGGGGGGGCCAGCTATGGCTACACCTTC.

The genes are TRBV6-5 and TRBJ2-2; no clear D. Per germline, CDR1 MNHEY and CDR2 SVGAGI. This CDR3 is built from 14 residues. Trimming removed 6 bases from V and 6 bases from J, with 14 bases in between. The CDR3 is CASRMAVFPGELFF. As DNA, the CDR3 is TGTGCCAGCAGAATGGCAGTGTTCCCCGGGGAGCTGTTTTTT.

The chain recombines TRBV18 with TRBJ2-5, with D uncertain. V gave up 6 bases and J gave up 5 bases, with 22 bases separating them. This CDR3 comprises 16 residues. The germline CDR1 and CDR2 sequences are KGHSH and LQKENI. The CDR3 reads CASSPASPALVETQYF. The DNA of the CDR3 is TGTGCCAGCTCCCCGGCTTCACCTGCGTTGGTGGAGACCCAGTACTTC.

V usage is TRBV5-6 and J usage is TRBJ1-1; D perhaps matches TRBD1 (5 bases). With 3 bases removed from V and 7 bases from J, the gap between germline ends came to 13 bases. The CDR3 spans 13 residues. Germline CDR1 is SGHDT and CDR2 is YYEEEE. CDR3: CASSSTGSLEAFF. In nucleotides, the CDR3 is TGTGCCAGCAGCTCTACAGGTAGCCTTGAAGCTTTCTTT.